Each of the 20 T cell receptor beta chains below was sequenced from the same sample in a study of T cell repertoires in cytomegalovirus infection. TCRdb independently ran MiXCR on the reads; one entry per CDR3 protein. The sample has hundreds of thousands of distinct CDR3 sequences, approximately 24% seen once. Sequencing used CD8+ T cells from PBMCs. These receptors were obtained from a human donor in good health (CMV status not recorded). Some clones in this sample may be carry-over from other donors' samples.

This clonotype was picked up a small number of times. CDR3 nucleotide sequence: TGTGCCAGCAGCCGTTTAAGGGGAGTCACAGATACGCAGTATTTT. It yields the protein CASSRLRGVTDTQYF. V and J are TRBV7-9 and TRBJ2-3, with D possibly called TRBD1 or TRBD2 (5 bases each). Germline CDR1 SEHNR, CDR2 FQNEAQ (reference sequence). V was trimmed by 5 bases and J by 2 bases, leaving 14 bases between them. This CDR3 is built from 15 residues.

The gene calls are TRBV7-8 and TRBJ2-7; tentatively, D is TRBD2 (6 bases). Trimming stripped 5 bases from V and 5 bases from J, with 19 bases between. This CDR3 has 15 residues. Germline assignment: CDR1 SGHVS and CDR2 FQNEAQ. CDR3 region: CASSPGTPAAHEQYV. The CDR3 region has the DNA TGTGCCAGCAGCCCCGGGACTCCCGCCGCCCACGAGCAGTACGTC.

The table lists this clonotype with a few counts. The CDR3 DNA is TGTGCCAGCAGGCTAGCGGGGGAATACGAGCAGTACTTC. This encodes CASRLAGEYEQYF. This chain uses TRBV6-5 with TRBJ2-7, with 10 bases that match TRBD2. The CDR3 runs to 13 residues. From germline, CDR1 is MNHEY and CDR2 SVGAGI. V gave up 6 bases and J gave up 4 bases; unmatched junction bases: 3.

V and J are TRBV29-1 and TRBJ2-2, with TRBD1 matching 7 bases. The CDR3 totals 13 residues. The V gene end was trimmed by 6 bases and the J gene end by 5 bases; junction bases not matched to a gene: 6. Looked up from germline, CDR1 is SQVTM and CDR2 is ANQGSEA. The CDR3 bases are TGCAGCGTGCACAGGGGTGGGACCGGGGAGCTGTTTTTT. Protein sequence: CSVHRGGTGELFF.

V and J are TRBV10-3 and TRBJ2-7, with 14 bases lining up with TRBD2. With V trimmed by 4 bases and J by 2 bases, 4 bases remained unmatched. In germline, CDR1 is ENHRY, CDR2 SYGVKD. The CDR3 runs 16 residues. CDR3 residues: CAISGGLAGDPYEQYV. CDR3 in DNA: TGTGCCATCAGTGGGGGACTAGCGGGGGACCCCTACGAGCAGTACGTC.

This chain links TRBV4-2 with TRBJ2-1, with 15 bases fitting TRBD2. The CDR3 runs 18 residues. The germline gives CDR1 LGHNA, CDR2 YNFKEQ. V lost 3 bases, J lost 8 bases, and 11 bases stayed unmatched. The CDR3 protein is CASSHEIGTSGGIYEQFF. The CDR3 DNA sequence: TGTGCCAGCAGCCATGAGATTGGGACTAGCGGGGGGATATATGAGCAGTTCTTC.

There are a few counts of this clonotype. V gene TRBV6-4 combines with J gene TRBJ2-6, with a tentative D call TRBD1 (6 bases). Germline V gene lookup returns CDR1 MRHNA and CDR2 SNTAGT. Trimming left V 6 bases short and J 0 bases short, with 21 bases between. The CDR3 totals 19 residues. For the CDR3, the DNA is TGTGCCAGCAGCCCCTTTGGGACAACCGATCCCTCTGGGGCCAACGTCCTGACTTTC. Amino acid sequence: CASSPFGTTDPSGANVLTF.

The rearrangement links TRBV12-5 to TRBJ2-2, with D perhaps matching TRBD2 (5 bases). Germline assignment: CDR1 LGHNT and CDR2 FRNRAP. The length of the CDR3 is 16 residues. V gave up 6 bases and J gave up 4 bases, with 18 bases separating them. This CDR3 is CASGSPEVTGTGELFF. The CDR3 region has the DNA TGTGCTAGTGGCTCGCCGGAGGTAACGGGCACCGGGGAGCTGTTTTTT.

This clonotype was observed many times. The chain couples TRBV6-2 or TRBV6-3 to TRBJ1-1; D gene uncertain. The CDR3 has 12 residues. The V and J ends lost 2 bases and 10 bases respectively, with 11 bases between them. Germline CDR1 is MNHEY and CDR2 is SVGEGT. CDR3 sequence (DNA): TGTGCCAGCAGTTACGGGAGGGTGGGAGCTTTCTTT. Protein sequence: CASSYGRVGAFF.

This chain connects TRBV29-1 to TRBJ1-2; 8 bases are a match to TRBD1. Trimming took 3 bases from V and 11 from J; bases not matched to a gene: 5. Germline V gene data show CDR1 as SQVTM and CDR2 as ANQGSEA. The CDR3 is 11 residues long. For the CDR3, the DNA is TGCAGCGTTGAGATGGACAGGGCTTACACCTTC. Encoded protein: CSVEMDRAYTF.

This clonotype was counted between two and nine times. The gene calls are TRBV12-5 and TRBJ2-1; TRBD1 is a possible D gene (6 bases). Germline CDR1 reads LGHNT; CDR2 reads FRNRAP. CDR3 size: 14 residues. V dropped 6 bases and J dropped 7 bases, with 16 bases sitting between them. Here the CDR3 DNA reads TGTGCTAGTGGCGGACCACCAGGGGTTAATGAGCAGTTCTTC. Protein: CASGGPPGVNEQFF.

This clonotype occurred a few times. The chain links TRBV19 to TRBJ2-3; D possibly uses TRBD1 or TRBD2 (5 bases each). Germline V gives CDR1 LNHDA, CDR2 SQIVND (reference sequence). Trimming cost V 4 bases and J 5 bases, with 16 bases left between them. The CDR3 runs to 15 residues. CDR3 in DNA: TGTGCCAGTAGTACCCGGGGCCGAAGAAAAGATACGCAGTATTTT. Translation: CASSTRGRRKDTQYF.

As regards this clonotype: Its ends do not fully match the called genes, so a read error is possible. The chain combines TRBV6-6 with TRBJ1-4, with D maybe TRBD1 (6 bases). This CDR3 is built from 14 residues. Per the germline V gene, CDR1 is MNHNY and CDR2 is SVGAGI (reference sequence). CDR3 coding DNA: TGTGCCAGCCGAACGGGGGGCCCTAATGAAGAACTGTTTTTT. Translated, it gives CASRTGGPNEELFF.

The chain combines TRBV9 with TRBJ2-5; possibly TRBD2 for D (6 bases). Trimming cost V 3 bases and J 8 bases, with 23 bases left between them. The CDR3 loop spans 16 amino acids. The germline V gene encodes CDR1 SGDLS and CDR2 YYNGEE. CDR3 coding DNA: TGTGCCAGCAGCGGGCCCTCGGAGGGACCGGGAGATACCCAGTACTTC. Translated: CASSGPSEGPGDTQYF.

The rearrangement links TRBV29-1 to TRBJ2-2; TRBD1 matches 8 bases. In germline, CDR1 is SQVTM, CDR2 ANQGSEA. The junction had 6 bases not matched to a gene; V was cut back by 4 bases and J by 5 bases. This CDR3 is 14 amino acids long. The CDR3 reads CSVGVTGGTGELFF. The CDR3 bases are TGCAGCGTTGGGGTCACAGGGGGGACCGGGGAGCTGTTTTTT.

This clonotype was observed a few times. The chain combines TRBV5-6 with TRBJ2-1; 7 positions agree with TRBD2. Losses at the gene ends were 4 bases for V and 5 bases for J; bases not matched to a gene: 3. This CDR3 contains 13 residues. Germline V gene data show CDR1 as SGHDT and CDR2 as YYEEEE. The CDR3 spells CASSIGRHNEQFF. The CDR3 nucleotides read TGTGCCAGCAGCATCGGGAGGCACAATGAGCAGTTCTTC.

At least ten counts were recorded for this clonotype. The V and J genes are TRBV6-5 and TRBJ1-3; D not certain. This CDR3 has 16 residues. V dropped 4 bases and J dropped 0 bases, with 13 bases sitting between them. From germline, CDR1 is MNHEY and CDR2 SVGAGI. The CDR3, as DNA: TGTGCCAGCAGTTCCTTGACCTTCGTCTCTGGAAACACCATATATTTT. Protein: CASSSLTFVSGNTIYF.

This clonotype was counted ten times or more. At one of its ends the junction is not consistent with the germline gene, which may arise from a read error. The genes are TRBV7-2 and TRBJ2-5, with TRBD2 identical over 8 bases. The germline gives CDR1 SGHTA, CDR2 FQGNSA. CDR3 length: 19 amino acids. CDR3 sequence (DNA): TGTGCCAGCAGCCTAGCCTCGGTAGCTAGCGGGCGATTTCCAGAGACCCAGTACTTC. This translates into CASSLASVASGRFPETQYF.

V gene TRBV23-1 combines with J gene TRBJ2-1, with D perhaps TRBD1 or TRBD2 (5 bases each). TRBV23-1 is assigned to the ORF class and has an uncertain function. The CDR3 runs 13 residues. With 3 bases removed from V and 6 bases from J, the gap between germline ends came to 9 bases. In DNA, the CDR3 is TGCGCCAGCAGTCAGCCGGGACGCAATGAGCAGTTCTTC. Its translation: CASSQPGRNEQFF.

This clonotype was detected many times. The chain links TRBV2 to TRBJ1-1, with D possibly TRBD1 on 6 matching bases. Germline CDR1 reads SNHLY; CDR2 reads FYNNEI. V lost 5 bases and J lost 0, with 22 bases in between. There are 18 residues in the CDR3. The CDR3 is CASSNLLQGIEMNTEAFF. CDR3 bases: TGTGCCAGCAGTAATCTCCTACAGGGAATTGAGATGAACACTGAAGCTTTCTTT.